The present T cell receptor beta chain was sequenced within a study of OX40 agonist ivuxolimab in advanced cancers. Background for the entire study: The costimulatory receptor OX40 (CD134) was targeted by ivuxolimab, a fully human IgG2 agonistic monoclonal antibody. Intravenous ivuxolimab was administered to patients every 2 weeks at six dose levels: 0.01, 0.1, 0.3, 1.5, 3 and 10 mg/kg. Of the roughly 53 patients in dose escalation, some 20 had hepatocellular carcinoma, roughly 15 had melanoma, 9 had renal cell carcinoma and 9 had head and neck cancer. In the dose-escalation cohort, 82.7% of patients were male, and the mean age was roughly 60 years, with a range of 23 to 79. Patients were allowed to have had prior anti-PD-1, anti-PD-L1 or anti-CTLA-4 therapy, and around two fifths of the dose-escalation patients had been treated with checkpoint inhibitors. Three dose-escalation patients achieved partial responses, one with hepatocellular carcinoma and two with cutaneous melanoma. The point of sequencing TCRbeta in the periphery was to test whether ivuxolimab changed TCR sequence diversity and drove clonal T-cell expansion. The paper describes the monotherapy dose-escalation part (N = 52 patients) of the phase I trial of ivuxolimab. What the study reported, not specific to this receptor: In partial responders in the 0.1-3.0 mg/kg groups, normalized peripheral clonal expansion was found to be among the lowest, especially among CD8+ T cells. After ivuxolimab, expanded clones were on average more numerous among CD8+ T cells than among CD4+ T cells. The antigen specificity of the peripheral T cells that underwent clonal expansion was not determined. Clonal expansion of both CD4+ and CD8+ blood T cells was observed from baseline to week 6 at doses 0.1 to 3.0 mg/kg. Low levels of normalized T-cell clonal expansion were also seen in some nonresponding patients.

Genomic DNA was extracted from sorted cells for sequencing of the TCRbeta CDR3 region. The immunoSEQ Assay was used to sequence the TCRbeta CDR3 regions. TCRdb took over this immuneACCESS table, retaining in-frame rearrangements with V and J assigned. Such tables are incomplete; in checked studies, under half of the missing clones stem from an unresolved V gene, and the remainder is unexplained. The sample data list 55,000 to 85,000 clones, and 80% of these were observed just once. Of the sample, around 1.3% is held by the ten largest clones. A word on this clone: Its binding antigen is unknown. No much larger clone is present one base from it, and per-base qualities are unavailable.

Patients with a history of autoimmune disease or receiving systemic immunosuppression were excluded from the trial. Peripheral blood for TCR sequencing was drawn from every dose cohort at baseline, at cycle 4 day 1 and at cycle 7 day 1. The samples were taken from a phase I, first-in-human, multicenter, open-label dose-escalation trial of ivuxolimab. Adults with locally advanced or metastatic melanoma, renal cell carcinoma, hepatocellular carcinoma or head and neck squamous cell carcinoma were enrolled in the trial. CD4+ and CD8+ T cells were sorted separately from peripheral blood before TCR sequencing. The CDR3 contains 13 residues, cysteine and phenylalanine counted. CDR3 DNA only is kept here, 39 bases in frame from base 1. CDR1 and CDR2, per the germline V gene, are SNHLY and FYNNEI. Cut back by 0 bases and 6 bases, the V and J ends lie 9 bases apart.

Sequenced here: CD4+ or CD8+ T cells sorted from blood, sampled in a trial of the OX40 agonist ivuxolimab. The rearranged chain carries TRBV2 and TRBJ2-7; confidence is insufficient to name the D gene. The clonotype was recovered from an adult with an advanced solid tumor such as melanoma, head and neck, liver or kidney cancer. The nucleotide sequence is given as TGTGCCAGCAGTGAAGCCCAGTCTAGCGAGCAGTACTTC. This translates into CASSEAQSSEQYF.